One sample yielded the 13 T cell receptor beta chains listed below, sequenced in a study of sequential checkpoint blockade in melanoma. The table came from immunoSEQ multiplex PCR; TCRdb's copy has only in-frame clones and leaves some out. Found here are about 4,800 clones, about a third of them singletons; the top ten hold 6.5% to 8%. Treatment specified: randomized to nivolumab then ipilimumab (arm A) or the reverse (arm B). The sample here was tumor tissue (inferred from file names), taken from a patient given nivolumab and ipilimumab in sequence. The receptors were sampled from a human donor with melanoma.

V usage is TRBV5-1 and J usage is TRBJ2-3, with D tentatively TRBD1 or TRBD2 (7 bases each). This CDR3 region has 18 residues. Trimming pared 6 bases from V and 1 base from J, leaving 24 bases between. The germline V gene encodes CDR1 SGHRS and CDR2 YFSETQ. CDR3 in amino acids: CASTRQGGRVGRTDTQYF. The CDR3 DNA is TGCGCCAGCACCAGACAGGGAGGGCGAGTCGGCCGCACAGATACGCAGTATTTT.

This chain uses TRBV19 with TRBJ1-2; D might be TRBD1 (5 bases). Germline values: CDR1 LNHDA, CDR2 SQIVND (reference sequence). The CDR3 has 13 residues. The V and J ends lost 5 bases and 4 bases respectively, with 11 bases between them. For the CDR3, the DNA is TGTGCCAGTAGTCCGGGGGTGATCTATGGCTACACCTTC. Protein: CASSPGVIYGYTF.

This clone was picked up a small number of times. The CDR3, as DNA: TGTGCCAGCAGTGATCAGGGGTACAGGGTCTCAACTAATGAAAAACTGTTTTTT. Protein product: CASSDQGYRVSTNEKLFF. The rearrangement links TRBV6-8 to TRBJ1-4; D might be TRBD1 (6 bases). Trimming removed 5 bases from V and 0 bases from J, with 19 bases in between. The CDR3 loop spans 18 amino acids. The germline gives CDR1 MNHGY, CDR2 SAAAGT.

The chain employs TRBV2 and TRBJ2-2; D uncertain. With 2 bases removed from V and 4 bases from J, the gap between germline ends came to 11 bases. The length of the CDR3 is 15 residues. Germline-derived CDR1 and CDR2 are SNHLY and FYNNEI. The CDR3 sequence is CASSETQLSTGELFF. CDR3 coding DNA: TGTGCCAGCAGTGAAACCCAACTGTCCACCGGGGAGCTGTTTTTT.

In its sample, this clone is medium-sized. The chain combines TRBV11-3 with TRBJ2-1; 11 bases align to TRBD2. CDR3 length equals 14 residues. Germline CDR1 reads SGHNT; CDR2 reads YENEEA. The V segment lost 5 bases and the J segment 7 bases; nucleotides outside the gene matches: 4. CDR3 protein: CASSKSSGRNEQFF. For the CDR3, the DNA is TGTGCCAGCAGCAAGTCTAGCGGGAGGAATGAGCAGTTCTTC.

Ten or more counts support this clone. The rearrangement uses TRBV7-6 and TRBJ2-7; TRBD2 agrees at 12 bases. CDR1 is SGHVS, CDR2 FNYEAQ, per germline. J gave up 4 bases and V 1 base, and 5 bases lay outside the gene matches. The CDR3 totals 16 residues. The DNA of the CDR3 is TGTGCCAGCAGCTTAGGTTCGCTAGCGGGAGGGTACGAGCAGTACTTC. Amino acid sequence: CASSLGSLAGGYEQYF.

By share, this clone ranks as medium-sized. This chain connects TRBV6-8 to TRBJ2-3, with 8 bases fitting TRBD2. J gave up 0 bases and V 6 bases, and 11 bases lay outside the gene matches. Germline assignment: CDR1 MNHGY and CDR2 SAAAGT. The CDR3 totals 17 residues. The CDR3 loop reads CASSGTPGLGSTDTQYF. In nucleotides, the CDR3 is TGTGCCAGCAGCGGAACGCCGGGACTAGGGAGCACAGATACGCAGTATTTT.

This sequence joins TRBV7-6 and TRBJ1-2; a weak D match, TRBD1 (5 bases). The CDR3 extends over 15 amino acids. Germline values: CDR1 SGHVS, CDR2 FNYEAQ. The germline V and J ends were trimmed by 1 base and 5 bases, with 14 bases remaining between them. As DNA, the CDR3 is TGTGCCAGCAGCTTAGTCCAGGGTTGGAGGTATGGCTACACCTTC. Its protein product is CASSLVQGWRYGYTF.

The V and J genes are TRBV10-2 and TRBJ2-5, with D perhaps matching TRBD1 (6 bases). Trimming cost V 6 bases and J 5 bases, with 16 bases left between them. CDR1 and CDR2 (germline): WSHSY, SAAADI. CDR3 length: 14 residues. CDR3 region: CASSSKQGSETQYF. In DNA form, the CDR3 reads TGCGCCAGCAGCTCCAAACAGGGAAGTGAGACCCAGTACTTC.

This clone appeared a few times. This sequence joins TRBV5-1 and TRBJ1-5, with D unclear. This CDR3 has 18 residues. CDR1 and CDR2 from the germline V gene are SGHRS and YFSETQ. V lost 6 bases to trimming and J lost 3 bases, with 25 bases between them. Here the CDR3 DNA reads TGCGCCAGCACCGCCTACCAAGAACAGAGCTTAAACAATCAGCCCCAGCATTTT. Its translation: CASTAYQEQSLNNQPQHF.

This clone was observed once. The V and J genes are TRBV5-1 and TRBJ2-7, with 12 bases fitting TRBD2. With 0 bases clipped from V and 4 bases from J, the junction kept 5 bases outside the gene matches. The CDR3 consists of 16 residues. Germline assignment: CDR1 SGHRS and CDR2 YFSETQ. CDR3 residues: CASSLDPSGRGYEQYF. The CDR3 nucleotides read TGCGCCAGCAGCTTGGATCCTAGCGGGAGGGGTTACGAGCAGTACTTC.

This clone is classed as medium-sized. This chain connects TRBV11-3 to TRBJ2-6; 9 bases are shared with TRBD2. V dropped 5 bases and J dropped 2; count of bases not matched to a gene: 7. The CDR3 covers 17 residues. From germline, CDR1 is SGHNT and CDR2 YENEEA. The CDR3 DNA follows: TGTGCCAGCAGCCGAGCGGGGGGAACGGCTGGGGCCAACGTCCTGACTTTC. It yields the protein CASSRAGGTAGANVLTF. The full variable domain, in which reference TRBV11-3 and TRBJ2-6 provide the parts outside the CDR3, is EAGVVQSPRYKIIEKKQPVAFWCNPISGHNTLYWYLQNLGQGPELLIRYENEEAVDDSQLPKDRFSAERLKGVDSTLKIQPAELGDSAVYLCASSRAGGTAGANVLTFGAGSRLTVL.

The chain employs TRBV18 and TRBJ2-3, with D possibly TRBD1 on 6 matching bases. V was trimmed by 2 bases and J by 4 bases, leaving 13 bases between them. CDR1 and CDR2 from the germline V gene are KGHSH and LQKENI. The CDR3 consists of 15 residues. CDR3 nucleotides: TGTGCCAGCTCACCATCGGAACAGGGCCCAGATACGCAGTATTTT. This gives the protein CASSPSEQGPDTQYF.